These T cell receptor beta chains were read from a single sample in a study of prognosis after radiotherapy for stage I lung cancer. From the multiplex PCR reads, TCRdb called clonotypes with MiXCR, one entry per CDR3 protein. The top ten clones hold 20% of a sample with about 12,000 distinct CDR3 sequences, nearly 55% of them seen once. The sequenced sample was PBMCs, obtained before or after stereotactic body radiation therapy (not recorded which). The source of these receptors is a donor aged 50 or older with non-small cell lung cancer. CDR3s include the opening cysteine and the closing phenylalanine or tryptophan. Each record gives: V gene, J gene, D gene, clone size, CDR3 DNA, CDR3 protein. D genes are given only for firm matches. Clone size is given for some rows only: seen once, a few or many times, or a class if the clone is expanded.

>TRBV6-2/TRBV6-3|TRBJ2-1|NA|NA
TGTGCCAGCAGTTACCCGGGACATGGGGCAGTCAATGAGCAGTTCTTC
CASSYPGHGAVNEQFF
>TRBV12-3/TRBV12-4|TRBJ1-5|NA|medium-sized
TGTGCCAGCAGTTTGGAGACTACCGGGTCCCCACAGCATTTT
CASSLETTGSPQHF
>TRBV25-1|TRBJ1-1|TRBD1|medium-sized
TGTGCCAGCAGTGAAGAAGACAGGGGTAGCGAAGCTTTCTTT
CASSEEDRGSEAFF
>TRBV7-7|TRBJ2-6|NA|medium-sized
TGTGCCAGCAGAACCCAAGGGGCCAACGTCCTGACTTTC
CASRTQGANVLTF
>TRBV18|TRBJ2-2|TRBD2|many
TGTGCCAGCTCACATCAAACGGATAGCGGGAGGAGAATCACCGGGGAGCTGTTTTTT
CASSHQTDSGRRITGELFF
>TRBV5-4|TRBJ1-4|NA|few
TGTGCCAGCAGCCGGGAACAGGGCAGGGGAAAACTGTTTTTT
CASSREQGRGKLFF
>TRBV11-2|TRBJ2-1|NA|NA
TGTGCCAGCAGCTCCCGGGACGCCCGTGTTTACAATGAGCAGTTCTTC
CASSSRDARVYNEQFF
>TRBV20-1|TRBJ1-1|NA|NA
TGCAGTGCTAGTTTACCGCTTAAAGCTTTCTTT
CSASLPLKAFF
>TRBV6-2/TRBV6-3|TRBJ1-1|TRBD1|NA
TGTGCCAGCAGTTACTCGATTCAGGGGGGAAGCACTGAAGCTTTCTTT
CASSYSIQGGSTEAFF
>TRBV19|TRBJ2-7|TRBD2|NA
TGTGCCAGTAGCGGGACTAGCCGGCGCGGCGAGCAGTACTTC
CASSGTSRRGEQYF
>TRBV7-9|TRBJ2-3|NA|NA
TGTGCCAGCAGCATTGCCGATGTGGCCCACACAGATACGCAGTATTTT
CASSIADVAHTDTQYF
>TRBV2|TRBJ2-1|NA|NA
TGTGCCAGCAGCACACGGACTATCGGTAGCGATGAGCAGTTCTTC
CASSTRTIGSDEQFF
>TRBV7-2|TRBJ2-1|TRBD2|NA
TGTGCCAGCAGCTTACGACTAGCGGGCGTATACAATGAGCAGTTCTTC
CASSLRLAGVYNEQFF